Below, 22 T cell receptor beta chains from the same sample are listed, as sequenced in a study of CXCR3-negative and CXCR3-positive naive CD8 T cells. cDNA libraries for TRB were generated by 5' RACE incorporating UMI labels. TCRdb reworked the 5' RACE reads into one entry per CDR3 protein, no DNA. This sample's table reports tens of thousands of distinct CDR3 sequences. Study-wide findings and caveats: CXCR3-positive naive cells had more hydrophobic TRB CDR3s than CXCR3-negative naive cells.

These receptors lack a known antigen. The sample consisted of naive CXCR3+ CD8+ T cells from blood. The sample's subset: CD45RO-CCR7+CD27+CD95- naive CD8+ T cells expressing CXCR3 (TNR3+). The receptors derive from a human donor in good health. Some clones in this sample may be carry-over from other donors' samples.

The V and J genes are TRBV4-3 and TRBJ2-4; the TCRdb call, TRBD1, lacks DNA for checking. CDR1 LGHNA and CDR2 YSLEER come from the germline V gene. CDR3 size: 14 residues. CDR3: CASSQDRDGDIQYF.

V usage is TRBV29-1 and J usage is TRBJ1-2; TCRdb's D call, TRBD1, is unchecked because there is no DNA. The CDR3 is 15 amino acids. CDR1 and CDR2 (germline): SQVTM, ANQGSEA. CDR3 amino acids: CSVVEGATTIYGYTF.

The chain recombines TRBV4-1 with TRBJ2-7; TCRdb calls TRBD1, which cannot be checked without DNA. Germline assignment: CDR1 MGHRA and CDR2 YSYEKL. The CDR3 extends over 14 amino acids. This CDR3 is CASSHQQGGYEQYF.

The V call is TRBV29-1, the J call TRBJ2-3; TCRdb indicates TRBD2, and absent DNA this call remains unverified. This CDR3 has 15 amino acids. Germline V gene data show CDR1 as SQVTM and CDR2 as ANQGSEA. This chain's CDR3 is CSVWTASGGADTQYF.

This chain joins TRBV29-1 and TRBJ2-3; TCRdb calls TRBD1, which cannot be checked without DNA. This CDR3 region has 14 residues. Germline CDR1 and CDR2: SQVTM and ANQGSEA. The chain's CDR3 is CSVEGTGGIDTQYF.

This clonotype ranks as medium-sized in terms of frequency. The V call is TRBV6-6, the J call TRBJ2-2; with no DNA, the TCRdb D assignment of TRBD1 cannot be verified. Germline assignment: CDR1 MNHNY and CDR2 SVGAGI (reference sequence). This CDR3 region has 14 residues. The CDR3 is CASSPDTETGELFF.

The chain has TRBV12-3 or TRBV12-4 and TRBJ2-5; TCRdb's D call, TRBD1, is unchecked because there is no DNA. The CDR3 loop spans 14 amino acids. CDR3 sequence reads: CASSLYREQETQYF.

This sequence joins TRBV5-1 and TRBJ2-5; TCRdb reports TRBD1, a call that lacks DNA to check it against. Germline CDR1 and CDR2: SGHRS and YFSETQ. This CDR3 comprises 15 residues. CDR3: CASSSGQGAIETQYF.

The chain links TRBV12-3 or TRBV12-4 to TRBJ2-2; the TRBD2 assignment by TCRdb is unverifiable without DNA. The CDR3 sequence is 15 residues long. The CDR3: CASSLWGVGTGELFF.

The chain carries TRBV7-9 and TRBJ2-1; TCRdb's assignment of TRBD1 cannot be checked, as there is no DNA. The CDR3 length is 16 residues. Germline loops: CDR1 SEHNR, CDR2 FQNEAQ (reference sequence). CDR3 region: CASSFPGGSTYNEQFF.

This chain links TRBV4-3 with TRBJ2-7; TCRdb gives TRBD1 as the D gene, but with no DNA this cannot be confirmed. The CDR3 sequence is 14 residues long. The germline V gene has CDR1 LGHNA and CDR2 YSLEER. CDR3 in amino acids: CASSQGWGNYEQYF.

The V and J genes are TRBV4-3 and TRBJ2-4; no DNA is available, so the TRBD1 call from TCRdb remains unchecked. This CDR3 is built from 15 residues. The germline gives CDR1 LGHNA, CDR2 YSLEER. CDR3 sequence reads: CASSPTGDPKNIQYF.

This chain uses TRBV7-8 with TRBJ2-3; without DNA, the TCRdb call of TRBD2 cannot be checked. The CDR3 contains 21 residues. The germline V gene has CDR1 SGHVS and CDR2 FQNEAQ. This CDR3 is CASSSPGGTSGIREGHGTQYF.

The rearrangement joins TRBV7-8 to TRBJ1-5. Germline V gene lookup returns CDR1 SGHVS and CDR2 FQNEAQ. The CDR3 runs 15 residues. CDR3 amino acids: CASSPVLGGDQPQHF. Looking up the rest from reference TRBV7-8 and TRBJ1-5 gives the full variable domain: GAGVSQSPRYKVAKRGQDVALRCDPISGHVSLFWYQQALGQGPEFLTYFQNEAQLDKSGLPSDRFFAERPEGSVSTLKIQRTQQEDSAVYLCASSPVLGGDQPQHFGDGTRLSIL.

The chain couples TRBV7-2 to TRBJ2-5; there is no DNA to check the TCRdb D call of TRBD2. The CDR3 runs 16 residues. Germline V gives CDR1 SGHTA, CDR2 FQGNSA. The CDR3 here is CASSLGPSGRVETQYF.

This CDR3 reads CASRTASYEQYF. The rearrangement links TRBV6-1 to TRBJ2-7. The germline gives CDR1 MNHNS, CDR2 SASEGT. The CDR3 consists of 12 residues.

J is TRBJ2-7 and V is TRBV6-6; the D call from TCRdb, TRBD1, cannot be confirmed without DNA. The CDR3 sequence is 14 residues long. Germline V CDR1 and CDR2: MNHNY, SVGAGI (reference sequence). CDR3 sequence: CASSNRDRDYEQYF.

The CDR3 is CASTQGAGIYGYTF. This rearrangement joins TRBV27 to TRBJ1-2; TCRdb designates TRBD1, a call that cannot be tested without DNA. CDR1 is MNHEY, CDR2 SMNVEV, per germline (reference sequence). The CDR3 contains 14 residues.

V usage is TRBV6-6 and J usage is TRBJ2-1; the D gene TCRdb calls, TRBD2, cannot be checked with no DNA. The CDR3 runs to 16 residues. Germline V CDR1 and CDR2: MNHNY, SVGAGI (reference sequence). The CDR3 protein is CASSTLAGGSYNEQFF.

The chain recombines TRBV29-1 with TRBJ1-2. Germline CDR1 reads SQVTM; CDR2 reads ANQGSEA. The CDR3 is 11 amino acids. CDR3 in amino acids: CSYAGGSGYTF.

This chain's CDR3 is CASSQTAGGLDEQYF. The V and J genes are TRBV7-3 and TRBJ2-7; absent DNA, TCRdb's TRBD1 call cannot be checked. The CDR3 has 15 residues. Looked up from germline, CDR1 is SGHTA and CDR2 is FQGTGA.

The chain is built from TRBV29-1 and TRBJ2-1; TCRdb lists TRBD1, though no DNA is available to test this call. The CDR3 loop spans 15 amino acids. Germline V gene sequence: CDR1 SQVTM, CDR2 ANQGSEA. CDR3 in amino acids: CSVVQGQGSYNEQFF.